This TCR beta chain was obtained from a study of chronic HIV infection and antiretroviral therapy. The CDR3 runs to 13 residues. Germline CDR1 is SGHVS and CDR2 is FNYEAQ. V lost 3 bases and J lost 5, with 8 bases in between. TCRdb re-called the 5' RACE reads through MiXCR, storing one row per CDR3 protein. The sample shows 30,000 or so distinct CDR3 sequences, 7.5% to 10% of them seen only once. This clonotype was counted a few times. This chain connects TRBV7-6 to TRBJ2-1; weak D call: TRBD1 (5 bases). The sequence was collected from an adult who had HIV and had not received antiretroviral therapy, or was an uninfected healthy control (not recorded which). The sample taken for sequencing was peripheral blood. The DNA of the CDR3 is TGTGCCAGCAGCTTCGCGACAGACAATGAGCAGTTCTTC. Amino acids: CASSFATDNEQFF. The full variable domain, rest sourced from reference TRBV7-6 and TRBJ2-1, is GAGVSQSPRYKVTKRGQDVALRCDPISGHVSLYWYRQALGQGPEFLTYFNYEAQQDKSGLPNDRFSAERPEGSISTLTIQRTEQRDSAMYRCASSFATDNEQFFGPGTRLTVL.